In its sample, the clone carrying this T cell receptor (beta chain) was seen once. This record belongs to a study of blood T cell repertoires in COVID-19. Sequencing used immunoSEQ multiplex PCR; TCRdb keeps in-frame clones, though not all of them. The sample consists of about 400,000 clones, over 85% of them appearing once. V lost 5 bases and J 6 bases, leaving 17 bases between the germline ends. Germline lookup yields CDR1 MNHEY and CDR2 SMNVEV (reference sequence). This CDR3 has 16 amino acids. The gene calls are TRBV27 and TRBJ1-6, with D possibly being TRBD1 (6 bases). Sequencing was carried out using PBMCs or T cells enriched from blood (not recorded which). This receptor was obtained from a woman in her 30s who had recovered from COVID-19. DNA of the CDR3: TGTGCCAGCAGTATGCATCAGGGGCCTGGTAATTCACCCCTCCACTTT. It yields the protein CASSMHQGPGNSPLHF.